These 25 T cell receptor beta chains were sequenced from one sample in a study of OX40 agonist ivuxolimab in advanced cancers. The library was generated by the immunoSEQ multiplex PCR assay. TCRdb re-hosts the immuneACCESS table, in-frame sequences only. Its copies lack some clones; in the studies checked, an unresolved V gene accounts for under half of them, and the cause for the rest is not known. Here the sample has about 100,000 clones; 89% occur a single time. Of the sample, around 0.16% is held by the ten largest clones. The specimen was CD4+ or CD8+ T cells sorted from blood, collected in a trial of the OX40 agonist ivuxolimab. These receptor sequences come from an adult with an advanced solid tumor such as melanoma, head and neck, liver or kidney cancer.

The DNA for the CDR3 is TGTGCCAGCAGTTTACTCGGGGTGCGGCAGTTCTTC. It specifies CASSLLGVRQFF. The chain recombines TRBV27 with TRBJ2-1, with D perhaps matching TRBD2 (5 bases). This CDR3 has 12 residues. The germline gives CDR1 MNHEY, CDR2 SMNVEV (reference sequence). V was shortened by 2 bases and J by 12 bases, with 11 bases between the two germline ends.

V usage is TRBV7-9 and J usage is TRBJ2-1; 8 bases align to TRBD1. Germline V CDR1 and CDR2: SEHNR, FQNEAQ (reference sequence). V gave up 2 bases and J gave up 5 bases; unmatched junction bases: 5. The CDR3 is 15 amino acids. The CDR3 DNA follows: TGTGCCAGCAGCTTATTCGGACAGGGAGACAATGAGCAGTTCTTC. Protein product: CASSLFGQGDNEQFF.

The chain employs TRBV5-4 and TRBJ2-2, with D perhaps matching TRBD2 (7 bases). This CDR3 is 16 amino acids long. The germline V gene has CDR1 SGHNT and CDR2 YYREEE (reference sequence). The V end lost 2 bases, the J end lost 4 bases, and 15 bases lay between the germline ends. CDR3 loop: CASSLGGALSTGELFF. CDR3 in DNA: TGTGCCAGCAGCTTAGGGGGGGCCTTATCCACCGGGGAGCTGTTTTTT.

This clone has a single count. CDR3 bases: TGTGCCAGCTCACCACCTGGGACTAGCGGGAGACCGAGACCCTACAATGAGCAGTTCTTC. Its translation is CASSPPGTSGRPRPYNEQFF. This sequence joins TRBV18 and TRBJ2-1; 14 positions agree with TRBD2. Germline trimming cut 0 bases from V and 2 bases from J; bases unmatched to any gene: 9. CDR3 size: 20 residues. Germline loops: CDR1 KGHSH, CDR2 LQKENI.

This clone was seen only once. The gene calls are TRBV7-8 and TRBJ2-3; weak D call: TRBD2 (6 bases). Trimming took 3 bases from V and 6 from J, leaving 7 bases between them. The CDR3 loop spans 12 amino acids. Germline-derived CDR1 and CDR2 are SGHVS and FQNEAQ. CDR3 nucleotides: TGTGCCAGCAGCTTCAGCGGGGATACGCAGTATTTT. Translation gives CASSFSGDTQYF.

The genes are TRBV4-2 and TRBJ2-5; 12 bases line up with TRBD2. This CDR3 has 15 amino acids. The germline CDR1 and CDR2 sequences are LGHNA and YNFKEQ. V trimming: 3 bases; J trimming: 4 bases; junction bases outside the gene matches: 3. This CDR3 reads CASSQGTSGPETQYF. CDR3 in DNA: TGTGCCAGCAGCCAGGGGACTAGCGGGCCAGAGACCCAGTACTTC.

The chain employs TRBV5-1 and TRBJ2-6, with TRBD1 matching 8 bases. The germline V gene encodes CDR1 SGHRS and CDR2 YFSETQ. V dropped 7 bases and J dropped 4; count of bases not matched to a gene: 13. The CDR3 is 17 residues long. This chain's CDR3 is CASGSDRGASGANVLTF. The CDR3 DNA reads as TGCGCCAGCGGATCCGACAGGGGAGCATCCGGGGCCAACGTCCTGACTTTC.

The rearrangement joins TRBV5-4 to TRBJ2-7; D gene ambiguous. The V and J ends lost 1 base and 1 base respectively, with 12 bases between them. The V gene's germline CDR1 is SGHNT and CDR2 YYREEE (reference sequence). There are 15 residues in the CDR3. Here the CDR3 DNA reads TGTGCCAGCAGCTTGTCACCCGTTTTGTCCTACGAGCAGTACTTC. This translates into CASSLSPVLSYEQYF.

The chain employs TRBV30 and TRBJ1-2; D remains unclear. CDR3 length: 12 amino acids. Germline assignment: CDR1 GTSNPN and CDR2 SVGIG (reference sequence). V was clipped by 3 bases and J by 0 bases, with 5 bases between them. In nucleotides, the CDR3 is TGTGCCTGGAGAGTGGCTAACTATGGCTACACCTTC. This encodes CAWRVANYGYTF.

This chain links TRBV21-1 with TRBJ2-1; TRBD2 is the table's D call and was not checked against the DNA. TRBV21-1 is a listed pseudogene. The CDR3 has 15 amino acids. CDR3 sequence (DNA): TGTGCCAGCAGCAAAGCGGGGGGTTCCTACAATGAGCAGTTCTTC. This translates into CASSKAGGSYNEQFF.

The chain combines TRBV28 with TRBJ2-7, with D uncertain. Germline CDR1 is MDHEN and CDR2 is SYDVKM. The CDR3 is 11 amino acids. The germline V and J ends were trimmed by 7 bases and 0 bases, with 4 bases remaining between them. The CDR3 DNA follows: TGTGCCAGCACGACCTCCTACGAGCAGTACTTC. The encoded protein is CASTTSYEQYF.

This clone was detected once. CDR3 loop: CATSRDSGFGTGELFF. CDR3 in DNA: TGTGCCACCAGCAGAGATAGCGGGTTCGGCACCGGGGAGCTGTTTTTT. The V gene is TRBV15, the J gene TRBJ2-2; TRBD2 matches at 7 bases. After removal of 0 bases from V and 4 bases from J, the junction contained 5 bases not matched to a gene. This CDR3 has 16 residues. Per germline, CDR1 LNHNV and CDR2 YYDKDF (reference sequence).

This chain joins TRBV11-1 and TRBJ2-1; the D is unclear. CDR1 is SGHAT, CDR2 FQDESV, per germline (reference sequence). V dropped 3 bases and J dropped 0 bases, with 9 bases sitting between them. This CDR3 contains 15 residues. The CDR3 sequence: CASSFPRSSYNEQFF. DNA for the CDR3: TGTGCCAGCAGCTTCCCTCGGAGCTCCTACAATGAGCAGTTCTTC.

The chain is built from TRBV2 and TRBJ2-7, with D tentatively TRBD2 (6 bases). This CDR3 spans 15 amino acids. Germline V CDR1 and CDR2: SNHLY, FYNNEI. Trimming removed 4 bases at V and 2 bases at J, with 15 bases between. For the CDR3, the DNA is TGTGCCAGCAGTGCAATACCAGGGACTCCCTACGAGCAGTACTTC. Protein: CASSAIPGTPYEQYF.

CDR3 sequence: CASSLAAGQETQYF. The CDR3 nucleotides are TGTGCCAGCAGCTTAGCGGCGGGGCAAGAGACCCAGTACTTC. This chain joins TRBV7-9 and TRBJ2-5; weak D call: TRBD2 (6 bases). This CDR3 contains 14 residues. V was cut by 0 bases and J by 2 bases, with 7 bases left in between. Germline CDR1 SEHNR, CDR2 FQNEAQ (reference sequence).

This clone was seen only once. V and J are TRBV28 and TRBJ2-5, with D perhaps matching TRBD1 (5 bases). The V gene lost 10 bases and the J gene lost 0 bases, with 9 bases spanning the gap. This CDR3 comprises 12 residues. CDR1 is MDHEN and CDR2 is SYDVKM in the germline V gene. In DNA, the CDR3 is TGTGCCACCAGGGCGTACCAAGAGACCCAGTACTTC. Translated: CATRAYQETQYF.

The chain carries TRBV5-1 and TRBJ1-3; D unclear. The CDR3 is made up of 16 amino acids. Between the trimmed V and J ends, which lost 0 bases and 0 bases, there was a span of 10 bases. CDR1 and CDR2 from the germline V gene are SGHRS and YFSETQ. The chain's CDR3 is CASSLVPGISGNTIYF. DNA of the CDR3: TGCGCCAGCAGCTTGGTGCCGGGAATCTCTGGAAACACCATATATTTT.

The chain has TRBV9 and TRBJ2-5; 14 bases fit TRBD2. Germline V gene lookup returns CDR1 SGDLS and CDR2 YYNGEE. Trimming at V came to 0 bases and at J to 3 bases, leaving 1 base not matched to a gene. The CDR3 has 16 residues. The CDR3 reads CASSVEGLAGEETQYF. The CDR3 nucleotides read TGTGCCAGCAGCGTAGAGGGACTAGCGGGAGAAGAGACCCAGTACTTC.

The CDR3 region is CASSPRDRNTEAFF. The CDR3 nucleotides read TGTGCCAGCTCACCACGCGACAGGAACACTGAAGCTTTCTTT. The genes are TRBV18 and TRBJ1-1; possible D gene TRBD1, 5 bases. V gave up 1 base and J gave up 1 base, with 7 bases separating them. This CDR3 is built from 14 residues. Germline V CDR1 and CDR2: KGHSH, LQKENI.

The genes are TRBV28 and TRBJ1-2, with D unresolved. The CDR3 has 12 amino acids. Germline V lookup: CDR1 MDHEN, CDR2 SYDVKM. V was pared by 5 bases and J by 8 bases, with 12 bases between. This chain's CDR3 is CASSLAPNGYTF. The DNA of the CDR3 is TGTGCCAGCAGTCTCGCCCCGAACGGCTACACCTTC.

This clone appeared a single time. The genes are TRBV9 and TRBJ2-7; the D gene is possibly TRBD1 (6 bases). Germline V gives CDR1 SGDLS, CDR2 YYNGEE. Trimming removed 0 bases at V and 6 bases at J, with 10 bases between. There are 13 residues in the CDR3. The CDR3 DNA sequence: TGTGCCAGCAGCGTAGGGGTCAGGGGCGAGCAGTACTTC. It codes for CASSVGVRGEQYF.

V usage is TRBV9 and J usage is TRBJ1-4, with D possibly TRBD1 on 6 matching bases. Germline CDR1 is SGDLS and CDR2 is YYNGEE. The V end lost 4 bases, the J end lost 12 bases, and 25 bases lay between the germline ends. The CDR3 contains 16 residues. Here the CDR3 reads CASSPYPARTDIELFF. The CDR3 DNA reads TGTGCCAGCAGCCCCTATCCGGCTAGGACAGACATCGAACTGTTTTTT.

V is TRBV4-2 and J is TRBJ2-7; D might be TRBD2 (7 bases). Between the trimmed V and J ends, which lost 2 bases and 5 bases, there was a span of 19 bases. Germline V gene data show CDR1 as LGHNA and CDR2 as YNFKEQ. The CDR3 is 16 amino acids. The CDR3 is CASSQTSGGDSDEQYF. The CDR3 coding sequence is TGTGCCAGCAGCCAAACGTCGGGGGGCGATAGCGACGAGCAGTACTTC.

Here the CDR3 DNA reads TGTGCCACCAGCGGTGAGCGGGGGGCCTACGAGCAGTACTTC. Its protein is CATSGERGAYEQYF. V is TRBV15 and J is TRBJ2-7; 9 positions match TRBD2. CDR3 length: 14 amino acids. Germline V gives CDR1 LNHNV, CDR2 YYDKDF (reference sequence). The V segment lost 5 bases and the J segment 2 bases; nucleotides outside the gene matches: 4.

The CDR3 DNA reads as TGTGCCAGCTCACGCGAGACAGTGCTTTTCTATGGCTACACCTTC. Its translation is CASSRETVLFYGYTF. The chain links TRBV18 to TRBJ1-2, with a possible D match to TRBD1 (5 bases). CDR1 is KGHSH and CDR2 is LQKENI in the germline V gene. The ends were cut back, 4 bases at V and 4 bases at J, with 16 bases in the middle. The CDR3 sequence is 15 residues long. Full variable domain (missing parts from reference TRBV18 and TRBJ1-2): NAGVMQNPRHLVRRRGQEARLRCSPMKGHSHVYWYRQLPEEGLKFMVYLQKENIIDESGMPKERFSAEFPKEGPSILRIQQVVRGDSAAYFCASSRETVLFYGYTFGSGTRLTVV.